Here is one TCR beta chain with its context. Reverse transcription of roughly 0.45 to 1 ug RNA was performed with random hexamers. Multiplex immunoSEQ PCR targeted 54 Vbeta and 13 Jbeta TCR beta segments. In TCRdb, the immunoSEQ multiplex PCR reads were re-called with MiXCR into one record per CDR3 protein. Of about 190,000 distinct CDR3 sequences in the sample, 95% were seen once. The data originate from a study of CD8 T cells in Susac syndrome. CDR1 is SNHLY and CDR2 is FYNNEI in the germline V gene. The CDR3 loop spans 12 amino acids. V was cut by 6 bases and J by 4 bases, with 6 bases left in between.

The sequenced sample consisted of CD8+ T cells from PBMCs. The chain uses TRBV2 and TRBJ1-4; D ambiguous. The TCR sequence derives from a human donor with Susac syndrome. The chain's CDR3 is CASRSGNEKLFF. DNA of the CDR3: TGTGCCAGCAGGTCGGGTAATGAAAAACTGTTTTTT. The whole variable domain, filled in from reference TRBV2 and TRBJ1-4, reads EPEVTQTPSHQVTQMGQEVILRCVPISNHLYFYWYRQILGQKVEFLVSFYNNEISEKSEIFDDQFSVERPDGSNFTLKIRSTKLEDSAMYFCASRSGNEKLFFGSGTQLSVL.